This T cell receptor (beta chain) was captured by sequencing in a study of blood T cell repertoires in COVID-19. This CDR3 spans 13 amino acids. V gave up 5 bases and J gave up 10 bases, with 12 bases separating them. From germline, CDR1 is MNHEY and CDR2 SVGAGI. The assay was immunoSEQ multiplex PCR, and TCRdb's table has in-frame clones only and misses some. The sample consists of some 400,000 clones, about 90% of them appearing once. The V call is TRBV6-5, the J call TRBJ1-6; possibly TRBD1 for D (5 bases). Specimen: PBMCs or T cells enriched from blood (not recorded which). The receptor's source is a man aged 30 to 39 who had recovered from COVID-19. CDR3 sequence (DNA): TGTGCCAGCAGTATAAGGGGTGGCTCACCCCTCCACTTT. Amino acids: CASSIRGGSPLHF.